This T cell receptor (beta chain) was profiled in a study of blood T cell repertoires in COVID-19. About the study: The samples span acute and convalescent COVID-19 from the United States, Italy and Spain. Sample material is recorded as cDNA or gDNA derived from T cells, B-cell-depleted T cells, or PBMCs.

Regarding this clone: The same CDR3 can be traced to other DNA sequences in this sample.

In germline, CDR1 is SEHNR, CDR2 FQNEAQ (reference sequence). CDR3 size: 12 residues. V lost 3 bases, J lost 6 bases, and 6 bases lay in between. Authors' analysis steps: It was from reference gene primer amplification that nucleated cell counts were estimated. TCRdb's table, derived via immunoSEQ multiplex PCR, lists solely in-frame clones and lacks some. V, J and clone size derive from that table, while D and trimming were established from the DNA sequence. The sample shows about 200,000 clones, roughly 88% of them seen only once. The chain couples TRBV7-9 to TRBJ1-5, with D maybe TRBD1 (5 bases). Material for sequencing was peripheral blood. The TCR was taken from a woman aged 40 to 50 who had recovered from COVID-19. The CDR3 sequence is CASSLGGQPQHF. In DNA form, the CDR3 reads TGTGCCAGCAGCTTGGGGGGTCAGCCCCAGCATTTT.